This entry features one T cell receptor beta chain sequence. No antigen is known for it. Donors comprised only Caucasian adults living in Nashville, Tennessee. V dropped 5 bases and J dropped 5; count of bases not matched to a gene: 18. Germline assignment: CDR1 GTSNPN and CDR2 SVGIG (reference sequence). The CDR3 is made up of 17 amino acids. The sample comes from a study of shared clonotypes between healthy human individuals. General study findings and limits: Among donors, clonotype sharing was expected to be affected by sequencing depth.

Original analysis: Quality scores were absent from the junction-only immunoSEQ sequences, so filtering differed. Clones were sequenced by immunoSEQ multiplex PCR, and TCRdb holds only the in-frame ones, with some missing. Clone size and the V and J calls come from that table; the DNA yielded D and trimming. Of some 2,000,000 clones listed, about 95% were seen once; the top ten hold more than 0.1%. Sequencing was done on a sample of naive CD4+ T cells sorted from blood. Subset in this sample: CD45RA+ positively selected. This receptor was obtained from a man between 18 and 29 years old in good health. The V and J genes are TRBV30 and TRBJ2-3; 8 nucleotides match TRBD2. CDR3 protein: CAWGAGNLLTSVDTQYF. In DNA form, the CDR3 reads TGTGCCTGGGGGGCAGGGAACTTGTTGACTAGCGTAGATACGCAGTATTTT.